The clone carrying this T cell receptor (beta chain) is a singleton in its sample. Its antigen is still unknown. The sample is drawn from a study of shared clonotypes between healthy human individuals. Across the whole study: Donors, aged 18 to 49, were a couple of women and three men. CD4 naive and memory got three plates each, CD8 naive two, CD8 memory one.

The method was immunoSEQ multiplex PCR; TCRdb's version includes in-frame clones alone and lacks a portion of them. The sample lists hundreds of thousands of clones; more than 95% were seen once. This CDR3 has 16 residues. Germline V gene lookup returns CDR1 MNHEY and CDR2 SVGAGI. V gave up 0 bases and J gave up 1 base, with 10 bases separating them. Study findings and constraints: Clonotype sharing among donors was expected to depend on sequencing depth.

Partitioning of CD4+ cells yielded a CD45RA+ naive subset and a CD45RA-negative memory subset. The specimen was naive CD4+ T cells sorted from blood. Subset of the sample: CD45RA+ positively selected. The TCR was taken from a woman in her twenties or thirties in good health. This chain uses TRBV6-5 with TRBJ1-5; the D is unclear. The CDR3 DNA reads TGTGCCAGCAGTTACTCGGGTCGGACCAGCAATCAGCCCCAGCATTTT. Protein sequence: CASSYSGRTSNQPQHF.